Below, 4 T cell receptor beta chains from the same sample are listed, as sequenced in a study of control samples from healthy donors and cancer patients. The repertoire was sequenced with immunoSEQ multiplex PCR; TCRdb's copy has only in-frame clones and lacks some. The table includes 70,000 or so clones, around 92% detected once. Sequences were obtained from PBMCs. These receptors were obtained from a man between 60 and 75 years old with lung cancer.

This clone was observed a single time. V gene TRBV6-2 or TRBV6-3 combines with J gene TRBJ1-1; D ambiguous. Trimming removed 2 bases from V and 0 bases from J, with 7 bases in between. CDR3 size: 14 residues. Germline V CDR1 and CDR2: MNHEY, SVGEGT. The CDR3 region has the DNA TGTGCCAGCAGTTACGGCCAAATGAACACTGAAGCTTTCTTT. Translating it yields CASSYGQMNTEAFF.

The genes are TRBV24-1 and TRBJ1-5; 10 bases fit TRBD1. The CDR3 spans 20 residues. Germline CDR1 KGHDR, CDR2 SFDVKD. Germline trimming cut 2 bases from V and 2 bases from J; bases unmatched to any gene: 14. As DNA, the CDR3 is TGTGCCACCAGTGATTCATCCCGGGACAGGGGAGAAGTAGGCAATCAGCCCCAGCATTTT. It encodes CATSDSSRDRGEVGNQPQHF.

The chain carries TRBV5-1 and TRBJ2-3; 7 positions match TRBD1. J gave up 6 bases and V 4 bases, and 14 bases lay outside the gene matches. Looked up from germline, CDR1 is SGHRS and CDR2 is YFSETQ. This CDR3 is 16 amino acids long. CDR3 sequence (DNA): TGCGCCAGCAGCCCAACGACAGGGTTCATGGGTGATACGCAGTATTTT. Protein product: CASSPTTGFMGDTQYF.

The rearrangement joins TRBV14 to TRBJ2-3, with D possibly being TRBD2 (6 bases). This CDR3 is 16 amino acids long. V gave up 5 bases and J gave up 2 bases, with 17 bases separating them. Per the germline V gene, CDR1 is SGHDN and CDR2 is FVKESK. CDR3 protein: CASSYGTGGHTDTQYF. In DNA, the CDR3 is TGTGCCAGCAGCTATGGGACTGGCGGCCACACAGATACGCAGTATTTT. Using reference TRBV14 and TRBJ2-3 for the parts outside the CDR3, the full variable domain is EAGVTQFPSHSVIEKGQTVTLRCDPISGHDNLYWYRRVMGKEIKFLLHFVKESKQDESGMPNNRFLAERTGGTYSTLKVQPAELEDSGVYFCASSYGTGGHTDTQYFGPGTRLTVL.